The text below deals with one T cell receptor beta chain. Its antigen is not identified. The sample is drawn from a study of graft-versus-host responses after intestinal transplantation. Study-wide background: Induction with anti-thymocyte globulin, then tacrolimus and steroids for roughly 3 years, was given to all recipients.

Points from the study as a whole: Early post-transplant HvG declines tracked with peak circulating GvH clone levels.

The CDR3 is 16 amino acids. Trimming took 0 bases from V and 2 from J; bases not matched to a gene: 7. Germline CDR1 and CDR2: ENHRY and SYGVKD. Measured with immunoSEQ multiplex PCR; TCRdb has only the in-frame clones, and not every one. The sample has about 92,000 clones, about 90% seen once. This sample comprised unstimulated CD8+ T cells sorted from spleen or lymph node cells, obtained before intestinal transplant. J is TRBJ2-7 and V is TRBV10-3; TRBD2 matches at 7 bases. The TCR originated in a human donor who received an intestinal transplant. CDR3 sequence (DNA): TGTGCCATCAGTGAGTCTTACGGCGGGGGACCCTACGAGCAGTACTTC. The encoded protein is CAISESYGGGPYEQYF.